This TCR beta chain was identified in a study of Ad26.COV2.S vaccination and SARS-CoV-2 variants. Study context: The donor was enrolled in the Ad26.COV2.S arm of the COV1001 trial. General study findings and limits: Breadth of non-spike TCRs did not differ between vaccinees and placebo recipients.

The data were produced by immunoSEQ multiplex PCR, yet TCRdb's version contains in-frame clones alone and is incomplete. This table holds fewer than 500,000 clones, roughly 89% found once. The CDR3 consists of 17 residues. Germline V gene sequence: CDR1 MGHRA, CDR2 YSYEKL. Concerning this clone: Its antigen is as yet unknown. An end of the junction does not agree with germline; a read error may underlie this.

As to treatment: about 20 received Ad26.COV2.S at low or high dose, single or two shots; a few received placebo; per-sample allocation not given. Sampling occurred on day 63 after the first vaccine or placebo injection. Ad26.COV2.S expressed prefusion-stabilized spike from the original Wuhan strain. This TCR was recovered from a person aged 18-65 years who received the Ad26.COV2.S COVID-19 vaccine or a placebo. The V call is TRBV4-1, the J call TRBJ2-5; TRBD1 agrees at 10 bases. Here the sequenced sample was peripheral blood, taken in a trial of Ad26.COV2.S vaccine versus placebo. The CDR3 loop reads CASSQGPGQGTQESQYF. The CDR3 DNA reads TGCGCCAGCAGCCAGGGACCGGGACAGGGGACGCAAGAGTCCCAGTACTTC.